Below, 19 T cell receptor beta chains from the same sample are listed, as sequenced in a study of vaccination effects on CD4 cells after COVID-19. Subsequent to less than 13 days of culture, CD4+ T cells were isolated. SARS-CoV-2 infection was confirmed by PCR in the person between March and December 2020. Two-dose vaccination with either BNT162b2 or mRNA-1273 was given to the participants. Measured with immunoSEQ multiplex PCR; TCRdb has only the in-frame clones, and not every one. Found here are tens of thousands of clones, less than 85% of them singletons; the top ten hold 3% to 4%. These receptors have no identified antigens. The source was CD4+ T cells from PBMCs cultured without peptide, collected after COVID-19 vaccination. The receptors derive from a human donor who had a prior SARS-CoV-2 infection.

The chain joins TRBV6-1 to TRBJ1-6; D call uncertain. The CDR3 consists of 14 residues. The germline V gene encodes CDR1 MNHNS and CDR2 SASEGT. V was cut by 1 base and J by 2 bases, with 3 bases left in between. The CDR3 is CASSEVAYNSPLHF. The CDR3 DNA follows: TGTGCCAGCAGTGAAGTTGCCTATAATTCACCCCTCCACTTT.

This rearrangement joins TRBV5-6 to TRBJ2-7; tentative D call: TRBD1 (6 bases). Looked up from germline, CDR1 is SGHDT and CDR2 is YYEEEE. The CDR3 spans 14 residues. Deletions cut 4 bases from V and 4 bases from J, with 15 bases between. The CDR3 DNA follows: TGTGCCAGCAGCCACTTCAGGGGTACTTACGAGCAGTACTTC. Its translation: CASSHFRGTYEQYF.

The chain combines TRBV15 with TRBJ2-2; D is possibly TRBD1 (5 bases). V lost 4 bases to trimming and J lost 4 bases, with 13 bases between them. The CDR3 extends over 15 amino acids. CDR1 is LNHNV, CDR2 YYDKDF, per germline (reference sequence). The CDR3 DNA follows: TGTGCCACCAGCAAAACGACCAGGGTCACCGGGGAGCTGTTTTTT. Amino acids: CATSKTTRVTGELFF.

The chain combines TRBV30 with TRBJ1-2; D gene ambiguous. CDR1 is GTSNPN and CDR2 is SVGIG in the germline V gene (reference sequence). The CDR3 covers 12 residues. The V gene lost 5 bases and the J gene lost 3 bases, with 10 bases spanning the gap. The CDR3 loop reads CAWSGIYYGYTF. CDR3 in DNA: TGTGCCTGGTCAGGCATCTACTATGGCTACACCTTC.

This chain's CDR3 is CASSSSRDTEAFF. The CDR3 coding sequence is TGTGCCAGCAGCTCGTCCCGGGACACTGAAGCTTTCTTT. The chain combines TRBV7-2 with TRBJ1-1, with unresolved D. The CDR3 has 13 residues. Per the germline V gene, CDR1 is SGHTA and CDR2 is FQGNSA. V lost 4 bases and J 3 bases, leaving 9 bases between the germline ends.

The rearrangement joins TRBV7-2 to TRBJ2-1, with 7 bases lining up with TRBD2. The CDR3 totals 16 residues. V shed 5 bases, J shed 9 bases, and the junction held 16 bases outside the gene matches. Germline V gene sequence: CDR1 SGHTA, CDR2 FQGNSA. DNA for the CDR3: TGTGCCAGCAGCCCCATGGCGGGAGTCGGTGGCGGTGAGCAGTTCTTC. This encodes CASSPMAGVGGGEQFF. The full variable domain, completed using reference TRBV7-2 and TRBJ2-1, is GAGVSQSPSNKVTEKGKDVELRCDPISGHTALYWYRQSLGQGLEFLIYFQGNSAPDKSGLPSDRFSAERTGGSVSTLTIQRTQQEDSAVYLCASSPMAGVGGGEQFFGPGTRLTVL.

This sequence joins TRBV7-9 and TRBJ1-1; D call uncertain. The germline V gene has CDR1 SEHNR and CDR2 FQNEAQ (reference sequence). With 5 bases removed from V and 2 bases from J, the gap between germline ends came to 12 bases. The CDR3 has 14 amino acids. CDR3: CASSVVDRNTEAFF. DNA for the CDR3: TGTGCCAGCAGCGTAGTCGACCGAAACACTGAAGCTTTCTTT. The variable domain in full, with the rest retrieved from reference TRBV7-9 and TRBJ1-1, is DTGVSQNPRHKITKRGQNVTFRCDPISEHNRLYWYRQTLGQGPEFLTYFQNEAQLEKSRLLSDRFSAERPKGSFSTLEIQRTEQGDSAMYLCASSVVDRNTEAFFGQGTRLTVV.

CDR3 coding DNA: TGCGCCAGCAGCCAAGGTACACGAGACACTGAAGCTTTCTTT. The encoded protein is CASSQGTRDTEAFF. This chain uses TRBV5-1 with TRBJ1-1; D not resolved. The V and J ends lost 4 bases and 3 bases respectively, with 13 bases between them. The length of the CDR3 is 14 residues. The V gene's germline CDR1 is SGHRS and CDR2 YFSETQ.

Here the CDR3 reads CASSPSPGLRNYGYTF. DNA of the CDR3: TGTGCCAGCTCACCATCCCCAGGGCTGCGAAACTATGGCTACACCTTC. V and J are TRBV18 and TRBJ1-2, with D maybe TRBD1 (5 bases). The CDR3 totals 16 residues. Germline assignment: CDR1 KGHSH and CDR2 LQKENI. With 2 bases removed from V and 2 bases from J, the gap between germline ends came to 15 bases.

This rearrangement joins TRBV11-2 to TRBJ1-3; a weak D match, TRBD1 (5 bases). The CDR3 runs to 18 residues. Trimming removed 0 bases from V and 0 bases from J, with 15 bases in between. Germline V lookup: CDR1 SGHAT, CDR2 FQNNGV. For the CDR3, the DNA is TGTGCCAGCAGCTTAGATCCACACGACAGATACTCTGGAAACACCATATATTTT. Translating gives CASSLDPHDRYSGNTIYF.

The V and J genes are TRBV5-8 and TRBJ1-5; D is uncertain. The CDR3 loop spans 13 amino acids. CDR1 and CDR2 from the germline V gene are SGHTS and YDEGEE. Deletions cut 3 bases from V and 3 bases from J, with 7 bases between. CDR3 in DNA: TGTGCCAGCAGCTGGGAAGCCAATCAGCCCCAGCATTTT. This encodes CASSWEANQPQHF.

The chain joins TRBV20-1 to TRBJ2-1; 8 bases align to TRBD2. This CDR3 has 11 amino acids. V was pared by 3 bases and J by 15 bases, with 7 bases of the junction left unmatched. CDR1 is DFQATT, CDR2 SNEGSKA, per germline (reference sequence). CDR3 residues: CSARVGTSWFF. The CDR3 region has the DNA TGCAGTGCTAGGGTCGGGACTAGTTGGTTCTTC.

The chain uses TRBV5-1 and TRBJ2-3, with unresolved D. This CDR3 spans 17 amino acids. CDR1 is SGHRS and CDR2 is YFSETQ in the germline V gene. Deletions cut 5 bases from V and 0 bases from J, with 19 bases between. Written as DNA, the CDR3 is TGCGCCAGCAGGTACGACCCTCGGCGACCTAGCACAGATACGCAGTATTTT. This sequence encodes CASRYDPRRPSTDTQYF.

This clone was picked up one time. The CDR3 nucleotides read TGTGCCAGTAGTATCACCGGCCAAGAGACCCAGTACTTC. Its protein is CASSITGQETQYF. The rearrangement links TRBV19 to TRBJ2-5; D gene unclear. Germline assignment: CDR1 LNHDA and CDR2 SQIVND (reference sequence). The CDR3 covers 13 residues. V was trimmed by 3 bases and J by 1 base, leaving 6 bases between them.

The chain couples TRBV6-2 or TRBV6-3 to TRBJ1-5, with D uncertain. Trimming took off 3 bases at V and 0 bases at J, with 27 bases between the two ends. CDR3 length equals 21 residues. Germline CDR1 reads MNHEY; CDR2 reads SVGEGT. The CDR3, as DNA: TGTGCCAGCAGTTATCCGCCGAGAATGACGGAGGGTAAATATAGCAATCAGCCCCAGCATTTT. Its protein product is CASSYPPRMTEGKYSNQPQHF.

V usage is TRBV6-5 and J usage is TRBJ1-5, with no clear D. Germline assignment: CDR1 MNHEY and CDR2 SVGAGI. This CDR3 spans 14 amino acids. Trimming pared 0 bases from V and 6 bases from J, leaving 9 bases between. CDR3 coding DNA: TGTGCCAGCAGTTACTCGCATGAGGGTCAGCCCCAGCATTTT. It encodes CASSYSHEGQPQHF.

V and J are TRBV7-2 and TRBJ2-1; D gene unclear. The germline V gene has CDR1 SGHTA and CDR2 FQGNSA. Trimming stripped 8 bases from V and 1 base from J, with 12 bases between. The CDR3 is made up of 14 amino acids. Written as DNA, the CDR3 is TGTGCCAGCTGCAGGTCTCCTTCCTACAATGAGCAGTTCTTC. Translating gives CASCRSPSYNEQFF.

V is TRBV5-1 and J is TRBJ1-3; tentatively, D is TRBD1 (5 bases). Germline loops: CDR1 SGHRS, CDR2 YFSETQ. This CDR3 contains 13 residues. V lost 7 bases and J lost 1, with 9 bases in between. Here the CDR3 DNA reads TGCGCCAGCGGGGGGGAATCTGGAAACACCATATATTTT. Protein product: CASGGESGNTIYF.

In nucleotides, the CDR3 is TGTGCCAGCAGCTGGGGACTAGCGGTGAGCACAGATACGCAGTATTTT. Protein sequence: CASSWGLAVSTDTQYF. V gene TRBV7-9 combines with J gene TRBJ2-3, with TRBD2 matching 11 bases. J gave up 0 bases and V 4 bases, and 3 bases lay outside the gene matches. Per the germline V gene, CDR1 is SEHNR and CDR2 is FQNEAQ (reference sequence). CDR3 length: 16 residues.